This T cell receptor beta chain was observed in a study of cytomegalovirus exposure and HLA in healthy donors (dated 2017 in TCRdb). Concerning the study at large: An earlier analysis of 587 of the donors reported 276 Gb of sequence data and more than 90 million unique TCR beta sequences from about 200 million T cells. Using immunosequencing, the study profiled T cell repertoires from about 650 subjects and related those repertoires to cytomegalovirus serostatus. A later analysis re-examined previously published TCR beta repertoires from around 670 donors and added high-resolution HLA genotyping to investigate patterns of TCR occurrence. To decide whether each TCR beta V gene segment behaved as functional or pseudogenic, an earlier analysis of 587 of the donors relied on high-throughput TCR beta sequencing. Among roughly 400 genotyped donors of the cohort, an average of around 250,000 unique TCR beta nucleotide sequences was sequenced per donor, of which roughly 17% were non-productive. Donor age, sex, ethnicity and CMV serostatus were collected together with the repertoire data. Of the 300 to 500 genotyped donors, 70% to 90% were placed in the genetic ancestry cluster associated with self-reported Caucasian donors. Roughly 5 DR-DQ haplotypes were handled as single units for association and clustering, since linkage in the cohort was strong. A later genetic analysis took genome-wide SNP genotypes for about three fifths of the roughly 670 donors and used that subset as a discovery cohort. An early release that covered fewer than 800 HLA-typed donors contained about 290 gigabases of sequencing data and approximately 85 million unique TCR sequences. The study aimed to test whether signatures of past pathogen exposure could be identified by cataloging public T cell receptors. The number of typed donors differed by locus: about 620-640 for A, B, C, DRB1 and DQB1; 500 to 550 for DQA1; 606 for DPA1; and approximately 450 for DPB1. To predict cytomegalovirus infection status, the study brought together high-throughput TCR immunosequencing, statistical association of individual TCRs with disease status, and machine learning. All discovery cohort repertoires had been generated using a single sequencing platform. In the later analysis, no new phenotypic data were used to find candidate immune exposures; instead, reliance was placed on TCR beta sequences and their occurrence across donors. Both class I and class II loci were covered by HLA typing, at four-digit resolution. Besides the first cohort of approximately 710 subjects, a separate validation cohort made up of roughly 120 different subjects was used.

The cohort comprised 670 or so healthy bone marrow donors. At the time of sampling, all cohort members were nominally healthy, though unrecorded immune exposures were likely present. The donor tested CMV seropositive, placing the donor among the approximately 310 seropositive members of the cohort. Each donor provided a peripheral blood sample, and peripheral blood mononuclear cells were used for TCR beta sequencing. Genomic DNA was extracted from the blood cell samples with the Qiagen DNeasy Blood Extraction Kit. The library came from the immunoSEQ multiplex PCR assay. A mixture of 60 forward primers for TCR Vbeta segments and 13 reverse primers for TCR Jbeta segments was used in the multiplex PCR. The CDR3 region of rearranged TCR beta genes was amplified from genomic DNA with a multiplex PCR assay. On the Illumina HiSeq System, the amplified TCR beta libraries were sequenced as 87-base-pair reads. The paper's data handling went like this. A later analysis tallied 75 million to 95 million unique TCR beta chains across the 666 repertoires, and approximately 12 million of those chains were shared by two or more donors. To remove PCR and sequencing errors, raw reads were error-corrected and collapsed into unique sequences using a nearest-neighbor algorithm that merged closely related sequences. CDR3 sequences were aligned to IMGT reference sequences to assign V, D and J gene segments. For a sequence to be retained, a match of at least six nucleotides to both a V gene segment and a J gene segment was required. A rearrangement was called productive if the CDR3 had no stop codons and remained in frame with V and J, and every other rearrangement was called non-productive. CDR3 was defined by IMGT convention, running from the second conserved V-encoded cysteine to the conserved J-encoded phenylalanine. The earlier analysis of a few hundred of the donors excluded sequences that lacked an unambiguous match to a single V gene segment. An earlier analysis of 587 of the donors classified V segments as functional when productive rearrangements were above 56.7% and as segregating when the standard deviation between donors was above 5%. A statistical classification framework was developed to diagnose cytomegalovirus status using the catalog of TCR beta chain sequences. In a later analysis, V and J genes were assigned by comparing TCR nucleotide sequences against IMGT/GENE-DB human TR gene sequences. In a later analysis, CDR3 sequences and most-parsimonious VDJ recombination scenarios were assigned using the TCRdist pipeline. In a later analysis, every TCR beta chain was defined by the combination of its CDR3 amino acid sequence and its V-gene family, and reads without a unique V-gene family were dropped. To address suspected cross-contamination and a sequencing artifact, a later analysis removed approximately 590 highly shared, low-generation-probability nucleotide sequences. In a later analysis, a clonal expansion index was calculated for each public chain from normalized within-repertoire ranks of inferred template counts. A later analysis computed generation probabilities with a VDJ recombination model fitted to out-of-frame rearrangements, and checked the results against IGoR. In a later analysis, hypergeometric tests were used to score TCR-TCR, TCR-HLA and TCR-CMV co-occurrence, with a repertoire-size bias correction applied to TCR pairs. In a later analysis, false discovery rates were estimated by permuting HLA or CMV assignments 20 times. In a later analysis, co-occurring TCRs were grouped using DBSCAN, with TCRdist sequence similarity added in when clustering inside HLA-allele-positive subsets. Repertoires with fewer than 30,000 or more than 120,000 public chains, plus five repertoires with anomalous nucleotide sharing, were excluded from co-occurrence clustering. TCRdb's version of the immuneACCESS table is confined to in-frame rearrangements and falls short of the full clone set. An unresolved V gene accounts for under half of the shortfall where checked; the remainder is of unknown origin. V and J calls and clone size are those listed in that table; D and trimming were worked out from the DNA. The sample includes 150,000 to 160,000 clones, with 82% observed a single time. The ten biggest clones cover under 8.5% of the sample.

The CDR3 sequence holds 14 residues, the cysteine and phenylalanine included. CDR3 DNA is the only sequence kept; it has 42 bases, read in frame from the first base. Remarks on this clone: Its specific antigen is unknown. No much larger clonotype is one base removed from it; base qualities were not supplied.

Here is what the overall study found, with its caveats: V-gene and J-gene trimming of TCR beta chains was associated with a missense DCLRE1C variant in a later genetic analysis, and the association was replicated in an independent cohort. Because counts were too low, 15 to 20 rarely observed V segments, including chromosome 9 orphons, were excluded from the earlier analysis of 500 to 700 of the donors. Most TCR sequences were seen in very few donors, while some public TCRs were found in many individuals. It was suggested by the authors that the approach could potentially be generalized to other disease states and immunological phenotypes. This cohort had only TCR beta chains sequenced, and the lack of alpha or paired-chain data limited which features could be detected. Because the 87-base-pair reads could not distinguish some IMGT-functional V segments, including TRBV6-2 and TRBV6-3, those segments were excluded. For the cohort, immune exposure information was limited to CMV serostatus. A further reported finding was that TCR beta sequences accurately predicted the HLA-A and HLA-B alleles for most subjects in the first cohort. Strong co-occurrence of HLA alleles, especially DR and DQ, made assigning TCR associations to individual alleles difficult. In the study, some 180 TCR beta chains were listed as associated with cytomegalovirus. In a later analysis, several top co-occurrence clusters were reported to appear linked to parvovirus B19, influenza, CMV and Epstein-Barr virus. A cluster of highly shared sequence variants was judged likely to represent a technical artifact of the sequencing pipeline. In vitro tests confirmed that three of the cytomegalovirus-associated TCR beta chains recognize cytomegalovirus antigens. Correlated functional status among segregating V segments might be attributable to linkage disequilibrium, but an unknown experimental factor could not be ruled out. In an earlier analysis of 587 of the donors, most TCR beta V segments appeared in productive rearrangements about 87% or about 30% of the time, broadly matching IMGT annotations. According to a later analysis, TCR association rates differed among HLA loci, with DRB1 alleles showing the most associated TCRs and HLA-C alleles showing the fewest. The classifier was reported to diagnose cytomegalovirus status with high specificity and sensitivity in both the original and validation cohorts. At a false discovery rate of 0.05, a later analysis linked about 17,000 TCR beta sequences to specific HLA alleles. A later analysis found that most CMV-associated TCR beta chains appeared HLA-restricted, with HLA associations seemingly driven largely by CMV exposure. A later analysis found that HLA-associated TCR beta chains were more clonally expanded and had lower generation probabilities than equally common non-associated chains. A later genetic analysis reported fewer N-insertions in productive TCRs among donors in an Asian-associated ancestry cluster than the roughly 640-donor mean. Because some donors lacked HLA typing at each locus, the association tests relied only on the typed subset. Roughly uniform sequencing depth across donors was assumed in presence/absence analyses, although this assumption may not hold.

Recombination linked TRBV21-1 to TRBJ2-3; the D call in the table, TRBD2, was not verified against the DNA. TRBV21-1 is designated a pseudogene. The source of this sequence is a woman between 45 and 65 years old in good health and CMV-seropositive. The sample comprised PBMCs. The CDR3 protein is CAARTSGAVDTQYF. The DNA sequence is TGTGCCGCGAGGACTAGCGGGGCGGTAGATACGCAGTATTTT.